One sample yielded the 27 T cell receptor beta chains listed below, sequenced in a study of shared clonotypes between healthy human individuals. Sequencing used immunoSEQ multiplex PCR; TCRdb keeps in-frame clones, though not all of them. The sample carries millions of clones, about 92% recorded once. The sample taken for sequencing was naive CD4+ T cells sorted from blood. Subset indicated: CD45RA+ positively selected. The receptors derive from a man between 18 and 35 years old in good health.

The V and J genes are TRBV7-9 and TRBJ2-7; D might be TRBD1 (5 bases). Trimming shortened V by 5 bases and J by 4 bases, and 15 bases separated the two germline ends. The length of the CDR3 is 14 residues. Germline values: CDR1 SEHNR, CDR2 FQNEAQ (reference sequence). CDR3 bases: TGTGCCAGCAGCCACGGTGTTCCAGGGTACGAGCAGTACTTC. Its protein is CASSHGVPGYEQYF. The complete variable domain, with remaining parts taken from reference TRBV7-9 and TRBJ2-7, reads DTGVSQNPRHKITKRGQNVTFRCDPISEHNRLYWYRQTLGQGPEFLTYFQNEAQLEKSRLLSDRFSAERPKGSFSTLEIQRTEQGDSAMYLCASSHGVPGYEQYFGPGTRLTVT.

Notes on this clone: Distinct nucleotide sequences in the sample also encode this CDR3. This sequence joins TRBV30 and TRBJ1-6; D unclear. The V end lost 0 bases, the J end lost 4 bases, and 7 bases lay between the germline ends. Germline V gene data show CDR1 as GTSNPN and CDR2 as SVGIG (reference sequence). The CDR3 covers 14 residues. The CDR3 region has the DNA TGTGCCTGGAGTGTAACACAGTATAATTCACCCCTCCACTTT. This codes for CAWSVTQYNSPLHF.

V usage is TRBV7-2 and J usage is TRBJ2-5; D gene ambiguous. V lost 1 base and J 5 bases, leaving 14 bases between the germline ends. This CDR3 has 15 amino acids. Germline values: CDR1 SGHTA, CDR2 FQGNSA. Here the CDR3 DNA reads TGTGCCAGCAGCTTAGTAGACTCTCAACGGGAGACCCAGTACTTC. This sequence encodes CASSLVDSQRETQYF. Full variable domain (remainder filled in from reference TRBV7-2 and TRBJ2-5): GAGVSQSPSNKVTEKGKDVELRCDPISGHTALYWYRQSLGQGLEFLIYFQGNSAPDKSGLPSDRFSAERTGGSVSTLTIQRTQQEDSAVYLCASSLVDSQRETQYFGPGTRLLVL.

The chain joins TRBV18 to TRBJ1-1; no reliable D call. V was clipped by 1 base and J by 0 bases, with 9 bases between them. There are 15 residues in the CDR3. CDR1 is KGHSH, CDR2 LQKENI, per germline. The CDR3 loop is CASSPLAGMNTEAFF. CDR3 sequence (DNA): TGTGCCAGCTCACCACTGGCAGGTATGAACACTGAAGCTTTCTTT.

The gene calls are TRBV4-1 and TRBJ2-5; 7 bases are shared with TRBD2. V trimming: 3 bases; J trimming: 1 base; junction bases outside the gene matches: 11. Per the germline V gene, CDR1 is MGHRA and CDR2 is YSYEKL. The CDR3 is 17 amino acids. CDR3 region: CASSQGRGGRPQETQYF. For the CDR3, the DNA is TGCGCCAGCAGCCAGGGAAGGGGCGGGAGACCCCAAGAGACCCAGTACTTC.

J is TRBJ1-4 and V is TRBV18, with 7 nucleotides matching TRBD1. J was trimmed by 1 base and V by 5 bases; bases with no gene match: 4. CDR1 and CDR2 (germline): KGHSH, LQKENI. CDR3 length: 15 amino acids. This CDR3 reads CASSGRTGTNEKLFF. The CDR3, as DNA: TGTGCCAGCTCAGGACGGACAGGAACTAATGAAAAACTGTTTTTT.

This rearrangement joins TRBV19 to TRBJ1-6, with TRBD1 as a possible D gene (5 bases). Per the germline V gene, CDR1 is LNHDA and CDR2 is SQIVND (reference sequence). The CDR3 has 16 amino acids. The V end was cut by 1 base, the J end by 2 bases, with 9 bases between. As DNA, the CDR3 is TGTGCCAGTAGTATAGGAACAGGCACCTATAATTCACCCCTCCACTTT. Protein product: CASSIGTGTYNSPLHF.

V usage is TRBV19 and J usage is TRBJ2-4; 10 nucleotides line up with TRBD1. V gave up 1 base and J gave up 2 bases; unmatched junction bases: 2. Germline V CDR1 and CDR2: LNHDA, SQIVND (reference sequence). The CDR3 extends over 16 amino acids. The DNA for the CDR3 is TGTGCCAGTAGTATAGGACAGGGGGCGCCCAAAAACATTCAGTACTTC. Translating it yields CASSIGQGAPKNIQYF.

Remarks on this clone: Additional DNA sequences in this sample encode the identical CDR3. The chain links TRBV6-5 to TRBJ2-2; either TRBD1 or TRBD2 may supply D (5 bases each). The germline V gene has CDR1 MNHEY and CDR2 SVGAGI. CDR3 size: 15 residues. V was trimmed by 2 bases and J by 0 bases, leaving 7 bases between them. The CDR3 sequence: CASSYGGPNTGELFF. The CDR3 DNA is TGTGCCAGCAGTTACGGGGGTCCGAACACCGGGGAGCTGTTTTTT.

Worth noting for this clone: The sample contains more than one DNA sequence encoding this CDR3. This chain links TRBV6-5 with TRBJ2-3, with D possibly TRBD2 on 5 matching bases. The germline CDR1 and CDR2 sequences are MNHEY and SVGAGI. This CDR3 has 13 residues. V dropped 5 bases and J dropped 2 bases, with 8 bases sitting between them. For the CDR3, the DNA is TGTGCCAGCAGTAGAGGGTACACAGATACGCAGTATTTT. Protein: CASSRGYTDTQYF.

The chain is built from TRBV7-9 and TRBJ2-1; a weak D match, TRBD2 (6 bases). Deletions cut 5 bases from V and 2 bases from J, with 19 bases between. The CDR3 has 17 residues. CDR1 and CDR2 (germline): SEHNR, FQNEAQ (reference sequence). The CDR3 DNA reads TGTGCCAGCAGCCTAACTCTAGCGACGATCACCTACAATGAGCAGTTCTTC. It encodes CASSLTLATITYNEQFF. The full variable domain, in which reference TRBV7-9 and TRBJ2-1 provide the parts outside the CDR3, is DTGVSQNPRHKITKRGQNVTFRCDPISEHNRLYWYRQTLGQGPEFLTYFQNEAQLEKSRLLSDRFSAERPKGSFSTLEIQRTEQGDSAMYLCASSLTLATITYNEQFFGPGTRLTVL.

This chain joins TRBV19 and TRBJ2-5, with TRBD2 matching over 9 bases. The V and J ends lost 4 bases and 5 bases, in that order; junction bases with no gene match: 5. This CDR3 is built from 14 residues. The V gene's germline CDR1 is LNHDA and CDR2 SQIVND (reference sequence). The CDR3 nucleotides read TGTGCCAGTAGTAGTGGGACTAGCCGGGAGACCCAGTACTTC. Protein product: CASSSGTSRETQYF.

The chain joins TRBV5-1 to TRBJ2-3, with D perhaps TRBD2 (6 bases). V was clipped by 0 bases and J by 5 bases, with 10 bases between them. Per germline, CDR1 SGHRS and CDR2 YFSETQ. The CDR3 extends over 14 amino acids. CDR3 sequence: CASSLDSGRDTQYF. In DNA form, the CDR3 reads TGCGCCAGCAGCTTGGACTCCGGGAGAGATACGCAGTATTTT.

This sequence joins TRBV19 and TRBJ2-7; 10 nucleotides match TRBD1. The CDR3 contains 15 residues. The J segment lost 2 bases and the V segment lost 8 bases, leaving 9 bases of the junction unmatched. Germline V lookup: CDR1 LNHDA, CDR2 SQIVND (reference sequence). The CDR3 DNA is TGTGCCAGTGCTACGGACAGGGGGAAGGCCTACGAGCAGTACTTC. Translating gives CASATDRGKAYEQYF.

Turning to this clone: The identical CDR3 is also encoded by other nucleotide sequences in the sample. J is TRBJ2-5 and V is TRBV7-9; TRBD1 matches at 8 bases. This CDR3 is built from 15 residues. Looked up from germline, CDR1 is SEHNR and CDR2 is FQNEAQ (reference sequence). The trim removed 1 base at V and 2 bases at J, leaving 3 bases unmatched. CDR3 in DNA: TGTGCCAGCAGCTTAGGAGACAGGGGACAAGAGACCCAGTACTTC. Protein: CASSLGDRGQETQYF.

Regarding this clone: Different DNA sequences within this sample yield the same CDR3. The chain combines TRBV7-9 with TRBJ2-5; D is uncertain. V lost 5 bases, J lost 2 bases, and 12 bases lay in between. Per germline, CDR1 SEHNR and CDR2 FQNEAQ (reference sequence). This CDR3 contains 14 residues. CDR3 bases: TGTGCCAGCAGCACCCGGACCTCGCAAGAGACCCAGTACTTC. This encodes CASSTRTSQETQYF.

The V call is TRBV18, the J call TRBJ2-7; D may be TRBD1 or TRBD2 (5 bases each). V dropped 5 bases and J dropped 3 bases, with 20 bases sitting between them. Germline V gives CDR1 KGHSH, CDR2 LQKENI. The CDR3 extends over 16 amino acids. In DNA, the CDR3 is TGTGCCAGCTCAGGGGAGTCGAGGGGCGTGGGCTACGAGCAGTACTTC. Translating gives CASSGESRGVGYEQYF.

The genes are TRBV9 and TRBJ2-5, with D unclear. Germline CDR1 reads SGDLS; CDR2 reads YYNGEE. V lost 4 bases to trimming and J lost 5 bases, with 15 bases between them. CDR3 size: 14 residues. The CDR3 protein is CASSPRYTGETQYF. The DNA of the CDR3 is TGTGCCAGCAGCCCCAGGTATACCGGGGAGACCCAGTACTTC.

The chain uses TRBV4-1 and TRBJ2-3, with 9 nucleotides matching TRBD1. This CDR3 comprises 16 residues. Looked up from germline, CDR1 is MGHRA and CDR2 is YSYEKL. The V segment lost 3 bases and the J segment 4 bases; nucleotides outside the gene matches: 8. The CDR3 DNA reads TGCGCCAGCAGCCAGTTCCCGGGACAGGGACCAGATACGCAGTATTTT. Translation: CASSQFPGQGPDTQYF.

This chain links TRBV5-4 with TRBJ2-1, with D tentatively TRBD2 (6 bases). The V end was cut by 2 bases, the J end by 2 bases, with 11 bases between. CDR3 length equals 15 residues. The germline V gene has CDR1 SGHNT and CDR2 YYREEE (reference sequence). CDR3 nucleotide sequence: TGTGCCAGCAGCTTAGGCGGGGTAACCTACAATGAGCAGTTCTTC. As protein: CASSLGGVTYNEQFF.

The chain joins TRBV5-1 to TRBJ2-3; maybe TRBD1 (6 bases). The germline V gene has CDR1 SGHRS and CDR2 YFSETQ. This CDR3 is built from 15 residues. V was pared by 4 bases and J by 7 bases, with 19 bases between. CDR3 loop: CASSLRQEPSNTQYF. Here the CDR3 DNA reads TGCGCCAGCAGCCTTCGACAGGAACCCTCAAATACGCAGTATTTT.

V and J are TRBV5-1 and TRBJ1-5; 12 bases agree with TRBD1. Germline CDR1 SGHRS, CDR2 YFSETQ. This CDR3 region has 15 residues. Germline trimming cut 4 bases from V and 7 bases from J; bases unmatched to any gene: 6. The CDR3 protein is CASSAGTGGEQPQHF. The DNA of the CDR3 is TGCGCCAGCAGCGCTGGGACAGGGGGCGAGCAGCCCCAGCATTTT.

A note on this clone: The same CDR3 also results from other DNA sequences found in this sample. The chain couples TRBV11-2 to TRBJ1-4, with D tentatively TRBD1 (5 bases). The germline V gene encodes CDR1 SGHAT and CDR2 FQNNGV. Deletions cut 5 bases from V and 0 bases from J, with 10 bases between. This CDR3 has 15 amino acids. Here the CDR3 DNA reads TGTGCCAGCAGCCTGGCGGGGGCAACTAATGAAAAACTGTTTTTT. Residues: CASSLAGATNEKLFF.

This rearrangement joins TRBV10-1 to TRBJ2-5, with TRBD2 matching 14 bases. The junction had 8 bases not matched to a gene; V was cut back by 6 bases and J by 5 bases. The CDR3 covers 16 residues. CDR1 and CDR2 from the germline V gene are WNHNN and SYGVQD (reference sequence). CDR3 region: CASSQGLAGGFETQYF. DNA for the CDR3: TGCGCCAGCAGCCAAGGACTAGCGGGAGGCTTTGAGACCCAGTACTTC.

CDR3 region: CASSSGGNYEQYF. The CDR3 DNA is TGTGCCAGCAGCTCGGGAGGCAACTACGAGCAGTACTTC. This chain uses TRBV28 with TRBJ2-7; TRBD2 agrees at 7 bases. J was trimmed by 3 bases and V by 6 bases; bases with no gene match: 5. The germline V gene encodes CDR1 MDHEN and CDR2 SYDVKM. The CDR3 length is 13 residues.

Note on this clone: Within the sample, other DNA sequences also encode this same CDR3. This chain connects TRBV5-1 to TRBJ1-3; D call uncertain. This CDR3 contains 14 residues. V lost 4 bases and J 0 bases, leaving 8 bases between the germline ends. Germline loops: CDR1 SGHRS, CDR2 YFSETQ. CDR3 protein: CASSLRDSGNTIYF. The CDR3 DNA reads TGCGCCAGCAGCCTAAGAGACTCTGGAAACACCATATATTTT. The entire variable domain, with the rest obtained from reference TRBV5-1 and TRBJ1-3, is as follows: KAGVTQTPRYLIKTRGQQVTLSCSPISGHRSVSWYQQTPGQGLQFLFEYFSETQRNKGNFPGRFSGRQFSNSRSEMNVSTLELGDSALYLCASSLRDSGNTIYFGEGSWLTVV.

This clone was counted a single time. The chain links TRBV5-1 to TRBJ2-5, with TRBD1 matching over 9 bases. The CDR3 spans 15 residues. V shed 2 bases, J shed 4 bases, and the junction held 6 bases outside the gene matches. Germline V gene data show CDR1 as SGHRS and CDR2 as YFSETQ. The CDR3 loop is CASSLTGGVAETQYF. As DNA, the CDR3 is TGCGCCAGCAGCTTAACAGGGGGCGTCGCAGAGACCCAGTACTTC. Full variable domain (rest looked up from reference TRBV5-1 and TRBJ2-5): KAGVTQTPRYLIKTRGQQVTLSCSPISGHRSVSWYQQTPGQGLQFLFEYFSETQRNKGNFPGRFSGRQFSNSRSEMNVSTLELGDSALYLCASSLTGGVAETQYFGPGTRLLVL.